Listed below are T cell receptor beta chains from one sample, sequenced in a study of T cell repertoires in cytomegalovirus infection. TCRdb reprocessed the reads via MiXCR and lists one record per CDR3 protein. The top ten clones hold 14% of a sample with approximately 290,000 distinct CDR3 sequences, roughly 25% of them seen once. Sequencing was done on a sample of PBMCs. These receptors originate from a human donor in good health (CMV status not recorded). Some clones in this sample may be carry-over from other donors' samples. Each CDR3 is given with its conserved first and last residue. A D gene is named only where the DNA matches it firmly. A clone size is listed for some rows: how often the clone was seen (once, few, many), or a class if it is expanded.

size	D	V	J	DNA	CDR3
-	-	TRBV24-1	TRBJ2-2	TGTGCCACCGGACAGAACACCGGGGAGCTGTTTTTT	CATGQNTGELFF
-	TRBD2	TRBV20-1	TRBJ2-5	TGCAGTGCTAGAGAACAGCTAGCGGGGACCCAGTACTTC	CSAREQLAGTQYF
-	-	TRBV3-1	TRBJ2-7	TGTGCCAGCAGCCAAGACGGACCGACAAGGCACGGGCAGTACTTC	CASSQDGPTRHGQYF
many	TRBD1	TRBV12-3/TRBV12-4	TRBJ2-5	TGTGCCAGCAGTGTGGGACAGGCTCAAGAGACCCAGTACTTC	CASSVGQAQETQYF
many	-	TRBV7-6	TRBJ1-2	TGTGCCAGCACCCCTGGTCAGGGTCGGTATGGCTACACCTTC	CASTPGQGRYGYTF
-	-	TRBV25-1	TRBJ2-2	TGTGCCACCGGGACGGATAACACCGGGGAGCTGTTTTTT	CATGTDNTGELFF
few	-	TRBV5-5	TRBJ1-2	TGTGCCAGCAGCTTGGAAGGACTCCTAAACTATGGCTACACCTTC	CASSLEGLLNYGYTF
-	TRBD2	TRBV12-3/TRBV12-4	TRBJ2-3	TGTGCCAGCAGTTCCCCGGGAGGGGTCTGGGCAGATACGCAGTATTTT	CASSSPGGVWADTQYF
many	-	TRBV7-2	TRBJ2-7	TGTGCCAGCAGCTTAGGCAGGCGCGAGCAGTACTTC	CASSLGRREQYF
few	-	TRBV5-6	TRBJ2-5	TGTGCCAGCAGCTTGCGCGGGGCCGGGGAAGAGACCCAGTACTTC	CASSLRGAGEETQYF
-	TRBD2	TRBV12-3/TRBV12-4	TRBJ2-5	TGTGCCAGCGTTAGCGGGAGGACGAACCAAGAGACCCAGTACTTC	CASVSGRTNQETQYF
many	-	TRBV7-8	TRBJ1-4	TGTGCCAGCGCTGGGGCTGGGGATGAAAAACTGTTTTTT	CASAGAGDEKLFF
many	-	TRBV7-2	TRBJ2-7	TGTGCCAGCAGCTCGCAACCCTGGGGGGGCAGATTCAGCGAGCAGTACTTC	CASSSQPWGGRFSEQYF
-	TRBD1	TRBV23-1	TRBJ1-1	TGCGCCAGCAGATACCGGGACAGGGAAGGAAACACTGAAGCTTTCTTT	CASRYRDREGNTEAFF
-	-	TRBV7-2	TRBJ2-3	TGTGCCAGCAGCTTCTCCACCACAGATACGCAGTATTTT	CASSFSTTDTQYF
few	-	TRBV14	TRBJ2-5	TGTGCCAGCAGCCAGAAAGTCCAAGAGACCCAGTACTTC	CASSQKVQETQYF
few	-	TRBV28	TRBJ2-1	TGTGCCAGCAGGCTCGGACAGACCTCCTACAATGAGCAGTTCTTC	CASRLGQTSYNEQFF
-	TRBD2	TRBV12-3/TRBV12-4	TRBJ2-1	TGTGCCAGCAGACCGACTAGCGGGAGGTTGGGCAATGAGCAGTTCTTC	CASRPTSGRLGNEQFF
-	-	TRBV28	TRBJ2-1	TGTGCCAGCAGTTTGGCCGGGACACCCTCCTACAATGAGCAGTTCTTC	CASSLAGTPSYNEQFF
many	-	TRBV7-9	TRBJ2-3	TGTGCCAGCAGCTTAGCCGGGACTAGCACAGATACGCAGTATTTT	CASSLAGTSTDTQYF
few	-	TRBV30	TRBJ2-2	TGTGCCTGGAGTGCCCTTTCCGGGGAGCTGTTTTTT	CAWSALSGELFF
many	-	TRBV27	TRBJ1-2	TGTGCCAGCAGTTTATGGGGGATTAACTATGGCTACACCTTC	CASSLWGINYGYTF
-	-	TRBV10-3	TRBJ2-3	TGTGCCATCAAAGACAGTATCTCTAGCACAGATACGCAGTATTTT	CAIKDSISSTDTQYF
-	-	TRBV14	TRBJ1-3	TGTGCCAGCAGCCAAGAGGGAGCCGTCTTCTCTGGAAACACCATATATTTT	CASSQEGAVFSGNTIYF
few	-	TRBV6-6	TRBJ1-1	TGTGCCAGCAGTGGATGGAACACTGAAGCTTTCTTT	CASSGWNTEAFF
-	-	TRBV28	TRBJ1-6	TGTGCCAGCAGTTCCTCCCCTATTTCACCCCTCCACTTT	CASSSSPISPLHF
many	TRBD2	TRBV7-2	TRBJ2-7	TGTGCCAGCAGTTTAACCCGGGGGGAATACTACGAGCAGTACTTC	CASSLTRGEYYEQYF
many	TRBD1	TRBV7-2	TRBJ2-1	TGTGCCAGCAGCTCCCCCGTGGACAGGGGGCTATACAATGAGCAGTTCTTC	CASSSPVDRGLYNEQFF
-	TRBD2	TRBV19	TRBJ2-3	TGTGCCAGTAGACCGGGACTAGCGGGGGAAGATACGCAGTATTTT	CASRPGLAGEDTQYF
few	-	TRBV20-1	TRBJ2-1	TGCAGTGCTCCCTCCGACCGTTACAATGAGCAGTTCTTC	CSAPSDRYNEQFF
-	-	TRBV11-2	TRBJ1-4	TGTGCCAGCAGCTTTCGCCGGGACCTTGAAAAACTGTTTTTT	CASSFRRDLEKLFF
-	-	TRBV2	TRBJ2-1	TGTGCCAGCAGGGGCGGCACGAATGAGCAGTTCTTC	CASRGGTNEQFF
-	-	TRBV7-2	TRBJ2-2	TGTGCCAGCAGCACCCCCCCAGGCGGGGAGCTGTTTTTT	CASSTPPGGELFF
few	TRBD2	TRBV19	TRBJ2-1	TGTGCCAGTAGTTCCCCCCCTAGCGGGAGTTACAATGAGCAGTTCTTC	CASSSPPSGSYNEQFF
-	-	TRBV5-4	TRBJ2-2	TGTGCCAGCAGCTTGCGGAACCAAGATAACACCGGGGAGCTGTTTTTT	CASSLRNQDNTGELFF
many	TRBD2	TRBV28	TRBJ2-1	TGTGCCAGCAGTTACCGGGAGGACAATGAGCAGTTCTTC	CASSYREDNEQFF
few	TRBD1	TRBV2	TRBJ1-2	TGTGCCAGCAGTGATTCAAGGGGGCAGCTTTTGCCTAACTATGGCTACACCTTC	CASSDSRGQLLPNYGYTF
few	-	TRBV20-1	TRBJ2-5	TGCAGTGCTAGACCGGGACGTCCTGAAGAGACCCAGTACTTC	CSARPGRPEETQYF
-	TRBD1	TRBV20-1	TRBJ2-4	TGCAGTGCTAGAGCGGGACAGGGTCTTATTCAGTACTTC	CSARAGQGLIQYF
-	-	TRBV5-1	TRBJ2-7	TGCGCCAGCAGCATGGCGACAGTTGCCCACGAGCAGTACTTC	CASSMATVAHEQYF
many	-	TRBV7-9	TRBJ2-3	TGTGCCAGCAGCCAAAGCTTCGGGGGCAGCACAGATACGCAGTATTTT	CASSQSFGGSTDTQYF
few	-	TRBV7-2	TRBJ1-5	TGTGCCAGCAGCTCCCGGACGAATCAGCCCCAGCATTTT	CASSSRTNQPQHF
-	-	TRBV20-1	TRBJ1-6	TGCAGTGCTAGAGATAGGCGGGATAGCTCCTATAATTCACCCCTCCACTTT	CSARDRRDSSYNSPLHF